This T cell receptor beta chain was profiled in a study of blood T cells in healthy people across ages. A second PCR of 7 to 11 cycles used a sample-barcoded 5' primer and a J-beta primer mix. TCRdb used MiXCR to reprocess the 5' RACE reads, holding one entry per CDR3 protein. The sample holds 650,000 to 900,000 distinct CDR3 sequences; 62% are singletons and the top ten take roughly 25%. The donors, healthy Caucasians from Russia, were aged roughly 6 to 95. This clonotype was detected ten times or more. Its cognate antigen is unknown. This CDR3 contains 11 residues. Trimming removed 0 bases from V and 11 bases from J, with 6 bases in between. Study observations and caveats: Age brought a roughly linear fall in TCR beta diversity measured per million T cells. Whereas aged donors had fewer naive CD4+ cells, long-lived donors had more of them and higher diversity.

The source is a man aged 25-45 years in good health. V and J are TRBV12-3 or TRBV12-4 and TRBJ2-3, with D hard to call. Sequenced input: blood. CDR3 DNA: TGTGCCAGCAGTTTAGCGGGGATGCAGTATTTT. This sequence encodes CASSLAGMQYF.